The rows below give T cell receptor beta chains drawn from one sample of a study of technical replicates of blood from a few donors. Assay used: immunoSEQ multiplex PCR; TCRdb lists only in-frame clones, some missing. This sample has 90,000 to 100,000 clones, with nearly 97% found just once. The source material was T cells isolated from PBMCs. The receptor set was obtained from a human donor in good health. CDR3s leave out the opening cysteine and the closing phenylalanine or tryptophan. D genes are given only for firm matches.

d_gene	v_gene	j_gene	CDR3aa
TRBD2	TRBV27	TRBJ2-1	ASSHLSGGPHEQF
.	TRBV5-4	TRBJ1-3	ASSLGRGSGNTIY
.	TRBV28	TRBJ2-5	ATKQGGRSQY
TRBD1	TRBV27	TRBJ2-7	ASSDRDSFDEQY
.	TRBV20-1	TRBJ2-3	SAPFTDTQY
.	TRBV7-9	TRBJ2-1	ASSLERFSYNEQF
TRBD1	TRBV19	TRBJ2-1	ASSIVGTADEQF
TRBD1	TRBV5-1	TRBJ1-2	ASSLTGGDGYT
TRBD1	TRBV10-3	TRBJ2-2	AIRGQGRNTGELF
.	TRBV4-1	TRBJ2-7	ASSQPGQSLYEQY
.	TRBV4-1	TRBJ1-2	ASSPGQTHDGYT
.	TRBV11-3	TRBJ2-1	ASSLAGNWDEQF
.	TRBV18	TRBJ2-2	ASSPLHIPRDTGELF
.	TRBV28	TRBJ1-5	ASSSWDMGLNGNQPQH
.	TRBV6-1	TRBJ1-2	ASSDERGSNYGYT
.	TRBV7-6	TRBJ1-2	ASSFDSGGNYGYT
.	TRBV11-3	TRBJ2-5	ASSQWGGMVETQY
.	TRBV6-5	TRBJ2-7	ASSSQGSKSYEQY
TRBD1	TRBV19	TRBJ2-7	ASSKGQGGSYEQY
.	TRBV11-3	TRBJ2-3	ASSLGGPFTDTQY
.	TRBV11-2	TRBJ1-5	ASSLERDQPQH
TRBD2	TRBV27	TRBJ2-5	ASSLIRLGGTETQY
.	TRBV30	TRBJ2-1	AWSAGLRQF
TRBD1	TRBV5-1	TRBJ2-7	ASSSTGGEQY
.	TRBV9	TRBJ1-2	ASSVEGRGVYGYT
TRBD1	TRBV5-4	TRBJ2-7	ASSLGSGTAYEQY
.	TRBV7-9	TRBJ2-2	ASSFYVGVSNTGELF
TRBD1	TRBV7-9	TRBJ2-2	ASSWDRAAPGELF
.	TRBV6-1	TRBJ1-1	ASSYGVEAF
TRBD1	TRBV6-5	TRBJ1-4	ASSSSTTGIGEKLF
.	TRBV9	TRBJ2-7	ASSVEGSGTYEQY
.	TRBV9	TRBJ2-7	ASSGPEEEQY
.	TRBV27	TRBJ2-2	ASRAQNGLLVGELF
.	TRBV5-6	TRBJ1-2	ASSLGTAGGYT
.	TRBV4-1	TRBJ2-5	ASSSVEETQY
TRBD2	TRBV16	TRBJ2-1	ASSQSGGGNEQF
.	TRBV2	TRBJ1-2	ASSPEGEVDGYT
TRBD1	TRBV4-1	TRBJ1-1	ASSQIDRGTEAF
TRBD1	TRBV7-9	TRBJ1-2	ASSLKDRAYGYT
TRBD2	TRBV12-5	TRBJ2-1	ASGLIAGGPYNEQF
TRBD1	TRBV4-2	TRBJ1-5	ASSTRQGDIQPQH
TRBD1	TRBV19	TRBJ2-2	ASRTYRGTGELF
.	TRBV6-5	TRBJ2-5	ASSYSQETQY
TRBD2	TRBV11-2	TRBJ2-1	ASSLRGESYNEQF
TRBD1	TRBV6-5	TRBJ2-2	ASSWDRVTGELF
TRBD1	TRBV28	TRBJ2-1	ASSSPDRGGDEQF
.	TRBV9	TRBJ1-1	ASSVRSATEAF
TRBD2	TRBV6-6	TRBJ2-7	ASSFSGGSPSYEQY
.	TRBV10-3	TRBJ2-1	AISAPSLAHEQF
TRBD2	TRBV9	TRBJ2-1	ASSVGGGVAGGNEQF
.	TRBV4-1	TRBJ2-5	ASSQDGYSQETQY
TRBD2	TRBV5-6	TRBJ2-1	ASSLWASGVQEQF